The present TCR beta chain was sequenced within a study of T-cell reconstitution after alpha-beta-depleted transplantation in children (dated by TCRdb to 2016 to 2017). Broadly, across the study: Using TCR repertoire profiling, the study quantitatively followed how T-cell immune reconstitution unfolded in children after TCRalphabeta/CD19-depleted allogeneic hematopoietic cell transplantation. Study-wide findings and limitations: In some patients, the high TCRbeta diversity seen at day 60 was put down to recipient T cells and intrathymic progenitors that had survived conditioning. About two months after transplant, the apparently early recovery of alphabetaT-cell counts reportedly depended on just several hundred clones that had expanded rapidly and came from non-depleted graft cells. Hyperexpanded clone frequencies declined over subsequent months; after one year, T-cell counts and TCRbeta diversity were mostly attributed to newly produced T cells.

A remark on this clonotype: Its cognate antigen has yet to be identified. No base quality information exists; no much larger clone differs at one position.

The library was produced with PCR. The instrument was an Illumina HiSeq 2500. Molecular barcoding was employed in the preparation of TCR libraries, with unique molecular identifiers being used to normalize TCRbeta repertoire quantification. The raw public data were reprocessed by TCRdb itself: fastp quality trimming at Q25, MiXCR clonotype calling, in-frame beta chains only. Each CDR3 protein gets just one entry, which takes the most common genes and DNA from the rows behind it. The sample table lists fewer than 750,000 distinct CDR3 sequences, 27% of them with a count of one. About a third of the sample is taken by the ten largest. This sample's treatment or condition label indicates: allogeneic hematopoietic cell transplantation with graft depleted of TCRalphabeta T cells and CD19 B cells. Transplant recipients were children who received TCRalphabeta/CD19-depleted allogeneic hematopoietic cell grafts.

Sample: PBMCs, taken before TCRalphabeta/CD19-depleted stem cell transplant. The source of this sequence is a boy under two years old with Wiskott-Aldrich syndrome, due to receive a stem cell transplant.

The nucleotides are TGCGCCAGCAGCTTGCAGGGGGGACATGGCTACACCTTC. This encodes CASSLQGGHGYTF. The chain was built from TRBV5-1 and TRBJ1-2, with TRBD1 identical over 7 junction bases. Germline trimming: 1 base from V, 6 bases from J; junction bases outside gene matches: 3. In the germline V gene, CDR1 corresponds to SGHRS and CDR2 to YFSETQ. The CDR3 numbers 13 residues from cysteine through phenylalanine. Only the CDR3 part of the read is kept: 39 bases, read in frame from the first base.